The clone carrying this T cell receptor beta chain was counted ten times or more. Its antigen is as yet unknown. Unique molecular identifiers were incorporated during preparation of the TCRbeta library. TCRdb used MiXCR to reprocess the PCR reads, holding one entry per CDR3 protein. The sample shows 490,000 or so distinct CDR3 sequences, roughly 10% of them seen only once. The data stem from a study of T-cell reconstitution after alpha-beta-depleted transplantation in children. Notes on the study in general: The origin of alpha-beta T cells about two months after transplant was reportedly several hundred expanded graft clones. Hyperexpanded clones declined; after one year, newly produced T cells mostly supplied diversity.

The CDR3 is 18 residues long. V lost 3 bases and J lost 3; bases outside the gene matches: 8. Germline values: CDR1 SGDLS, CDR2 YYNGEE. This TCR derives from a child aged 2 to 15 with inherited bone marrow failure, due to receive a stem cell transplant. The chain combines TRBV9 with TRBJ2-2; 13 nucleotides line up with TRBD2. The starting material was PBMCs, obtained before TCRalphabeta/CD19-depleted stem cell transplant. The CDR3 sequence is CASSGGLAGVAYTGELFF. The CDR3 region has the DNA TGTGCCAGCAGCGGAGGACTAGCGGGAGTGGCGTACACCGGGGAGCTGTTTTTT.